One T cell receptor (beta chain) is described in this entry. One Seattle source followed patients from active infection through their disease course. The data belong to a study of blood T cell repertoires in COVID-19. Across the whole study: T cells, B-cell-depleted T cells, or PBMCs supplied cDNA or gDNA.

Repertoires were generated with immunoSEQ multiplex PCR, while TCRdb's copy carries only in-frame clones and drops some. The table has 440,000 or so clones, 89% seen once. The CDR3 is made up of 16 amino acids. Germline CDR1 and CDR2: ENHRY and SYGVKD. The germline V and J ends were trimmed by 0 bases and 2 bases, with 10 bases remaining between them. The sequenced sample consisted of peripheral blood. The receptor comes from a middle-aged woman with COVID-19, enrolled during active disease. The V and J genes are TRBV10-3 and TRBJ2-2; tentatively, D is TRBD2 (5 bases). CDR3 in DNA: TGTGCCATCAGTGAGTCGGAGGCTCAAAACACCGGGGAGCTGTTTTTT. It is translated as CAISESEAQNTGELFF.